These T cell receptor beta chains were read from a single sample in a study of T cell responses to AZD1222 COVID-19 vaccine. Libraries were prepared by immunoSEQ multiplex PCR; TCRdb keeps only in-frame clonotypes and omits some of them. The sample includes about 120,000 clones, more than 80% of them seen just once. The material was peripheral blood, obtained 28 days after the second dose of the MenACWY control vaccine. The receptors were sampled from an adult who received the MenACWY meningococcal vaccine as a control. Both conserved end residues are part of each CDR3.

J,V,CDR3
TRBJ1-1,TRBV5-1,CASSLRTGGKNTEAFF
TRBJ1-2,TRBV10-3,CAISEPGTGALYGYTF
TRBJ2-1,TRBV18,CASSVTGGSYNEQFF
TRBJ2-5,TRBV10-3,CAISGMRAGETQYF
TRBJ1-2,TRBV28,CASSRQGNYGYTF
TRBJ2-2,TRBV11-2,CASSYSRGNTGELFF
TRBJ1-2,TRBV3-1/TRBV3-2,CASSQDGGPMQIDYGYTF
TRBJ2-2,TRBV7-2,CASSLAVLAGELFF
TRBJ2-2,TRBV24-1,CATRGQGATGELFF
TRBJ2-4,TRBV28,CASSLGQGGNIQYF
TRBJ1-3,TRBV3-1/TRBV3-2,CASSPADGATSGNTIYF
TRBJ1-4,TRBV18,CASSKGGSNEKLFF
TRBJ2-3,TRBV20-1,CSAPSIDTQYF
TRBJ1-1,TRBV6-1,CASSEGSSGTEAFF
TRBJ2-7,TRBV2,CASSVSPGGTYEQYF
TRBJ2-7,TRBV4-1,CASSQVGSGTYEQYF
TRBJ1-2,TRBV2,CASSPGGIYYGYTF
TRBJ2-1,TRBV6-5,CASRPGVDINEQFF
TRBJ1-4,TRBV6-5,CASSYSIREKLFF
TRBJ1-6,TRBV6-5,CASSYSRDRGSPLHF
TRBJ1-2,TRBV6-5,CASSSSDRNGYGYTF
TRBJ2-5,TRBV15,CATSREAIETQYF
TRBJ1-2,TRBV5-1,CASSLAENYGYTF
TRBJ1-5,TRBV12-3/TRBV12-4,CASRSSLRPQHF
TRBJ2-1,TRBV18,CASSPGLNSYNEQFF
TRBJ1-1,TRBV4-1,CASSQDRGGMNTEAFF
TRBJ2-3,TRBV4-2,CASRQPNPPRAGGPGADTQYF
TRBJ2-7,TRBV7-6,CASSGLAGALSEQYF
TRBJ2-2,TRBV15,CATSRERRGRGELFF
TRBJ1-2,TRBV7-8,CASSLGQGAYGYTF
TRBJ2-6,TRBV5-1,CASSFHRAGTASGANVLTF
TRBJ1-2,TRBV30,CAWGANSRNYGYTF
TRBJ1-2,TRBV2,CASSETGAYGYTF
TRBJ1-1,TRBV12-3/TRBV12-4,CASSLDRKVEAFF
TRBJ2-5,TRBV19,CASSTIDRETQYF
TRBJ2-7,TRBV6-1,CASSEALGRVYEQYF
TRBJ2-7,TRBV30,CAWSVGGQGFYEQYF
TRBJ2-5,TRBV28,CASISPVGGRGEGGETQYF
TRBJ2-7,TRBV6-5,CASSLSGQGSYEQYF
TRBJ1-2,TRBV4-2,CASSQGVSGATYGYTF
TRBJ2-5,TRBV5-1,CASSFDRGQETQYF
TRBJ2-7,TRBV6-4,CASPGRDDEQYF
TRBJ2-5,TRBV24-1,CATSQKRAWGETQYF
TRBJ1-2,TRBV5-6,CASSLVRPNYGYTF
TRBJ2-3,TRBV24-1,CATSDGRVIETDTQYF
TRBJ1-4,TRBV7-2,CASSLHRDRGTSNEKLFF
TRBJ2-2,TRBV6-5,CASSRLAGRTGELFF
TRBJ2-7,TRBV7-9,CASSSLEEYEQYF
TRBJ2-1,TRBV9,CASSVGKLSGSPYNEQFF